Below, one T cell receptor (beta chain) is given with its context. The data derive from a study of shared clonotypes between healthy human individuals. Libraries were prepared by immunoSEQ multiplex PCR; TCRdb keeps only in-frame clonotypes and omits some of them. Of 400,000 to 600,000 clones listed, more than 95% are singletons. The origin of this receptor is a woman in her thirties in good health. Source material: naive CD4+ T cells sorted from blood. Documented subset: CD45RA+ positively selected.

The CDR3 is CASSLARGSSAFF. The CDR3 DNA is TGTGCCAGCAGCTTAGCGCGGGGTTCAAGTGCTTTCTTT. The J gene is TRBJ1-1, the V gene TRBV7-3, with D unresolved. The germline V and J ends were trimmed by 2 bases and 11 bases, with 15 bases remaining between them. This CDR3 contains 13 residues. Germline CDR1 SGHTA, CDR2 FQGTGA.